This record looks at one TCR beta chain sequence and its context. This sample is part of a study of CD8 T cells in Susac syndrome. The V end lost 7 bases, the J end lost 4 bases, and 13 bases lay between the germline ends. CDR3 size: 13 residues. CDR1 is MNHEY, CDR2 SVGEGT, per germline. The RNA input was about 0.5 to 1 ug, and it was reverse transcribed with random hexamers. TCRdb passed the immunoSEQ multiplex PCR reads through MiXCR, listing each CDR3 protein once. The repertoire holds roughly 170,000 distinct CDR3 sequences, roughly 92% seen once, with roughly 0.1% in the top ten. This receptor was taken from a human donor with multiple sclerosis. This sequence joins TRBV6-2 or TRBV6-3 and TRBJ1-2; TRBD1 is a possible D gene (5 bases). The sample was CD4+ T cells from PBMCs. The DNA of the CDR3 is TGTGCCAGCACCGAGGGACGGACCTATGGCTACACCTTC. The encoded protein is CASTEGRTYGYTF.